Shown below are 9 T cell receptor beta chains from a single sample sequenced in a study of shared T cell receptors in the human thymus. Profiling relied on immunoSEQ multiplex PCR, and the TCRdb table lists in-frame clones only, not all of them. The data contain approximately 730,000 clones, 80% to 90% of them singletons. These data also featured in a second study, about human thymus T cells.

Source material: thymocytes. These TCRs come from a girl under three years old with a congenital heart defect.

The chain joins TRBV10-2 to TRBJ1-2; D uncertain. V was cut by 6 bases and J by 4 bases, with 6 bases left in between. The germline V gene has CDR1 WSHSY and CDR2 SAAADI. This CDR3 region has 11 residues. The CDR3 nucleotides read TGCGCCAGCAGGCAACTCTATGGCTACACCTTC. This sequence encodes CASRQLYGYTF.

A few counts support this clone. This sequence joins TRBV6-1 and TRBJ1-2; D gene uncertain. Trimming stripped 1 base from V and 5 bases from J, with 20 bases between. The CDR3 has 17 amino acids. CDR1 is MNHNS and CDR2 is SASEGT in the germline V gene. CDR3 sequence reads: CASSEGDFNPVGYGYTF. The CDR3 DNA sequence: TGTGCCAGCAGTGAAGGTGATTTCAACCCTGTCGGTTATGGCTACACCTTC.

The chain is built from TRBV7-2 and TRBJ1-3, with TRBD1 matching over 7 bases. Germline assignment: CDR1 SGHTA and CDR2 FQGNSA. Trimming at V came to 4 bases and at J to 0 bases, leaving 9 bases not matched to a gene. The CDR3 runs 17 residues. In DNA, the CDR3 is TGTGCCAGCAGCTCCCGGGACAGCCTCTACTCTGGAAACACCATATATTTT. Protein product: CASSSRDSLYSGNTIYF.

This clone was seen just once. The gene calls are TRBV19 and TRBJ1-3, with 10 positions matching TRBD1. CDR3 length equals 16 residues. J lost 2 bases, V lost 5 bases, and 6 bases had no gene match. Per the germline V gene, CDR1 is LNHDA and CDR2 is SQIVND (reference sequence). The CDR3 spells CASSSDRGLPGNTIYF. The CDR3 region has the DNA TGTGCCAGTAGTTCGGACAGGGGGTTACCTGGAAACACCATATATTTT.

The chain combines TRBV4-3 with TRBJ1-6; 8 nucleotides align to TRBD1. Germline CDR1 and CDR2: LGHNA and YSLEER. V was clipped by 0 bases and J by 10 bases; unmatched bases: 14. The CDR3 totals 18 residues. Written as DNA, the CDR3 is TGCGCCAGCAGCCAAGATAATTTGACGGCAGGGGGCCAATCACCCCTCCACTTT. Translated: CASSQDNLTAGGQSPLHF.

In its sample, this clone was seen once. Here the CDR3 omits its conserved ending phenylalanine or tryptophan, so a read error is the likely source. V gene TRBV2 combines with J gene TRBJ2-7; D unclear. The ends were cut back, 4 bases at V and 5 bases at J, with 18 bases in the middle. The CDR3 is 15 residues long. Germline V gene lookup returns CDR1 SNHLY and CDR2 FYNNEI. CDR3 coding DNA: TGTGCCAGCAGTGGGTCAGCAAGGTTGAGCGACGAGCAGTACCTC. The encoded protein is CASSGSARLSDEQYL.

The chain employs TRBV7-2 and TRBJ2-5; D gene unclear. Trimming left V 5 bases short and J 3 bases short, with 7 bases between. The germline V gene has CDR1 SGHTA and CDR2 FQGNSA. CDR3 length: 12 amino acids. The CDR3 spells CASSLLEETQYF. The CDR3 region has the DNA TGTGCCAGCAGCCTATTAGAAGAGACCCAGTACTTC.

The rearrangement joins TRBV27 to TRBJ1-6, with 7 bases aligning to TRBD1. The CDR3 is 15 residues long. CDR1 and CDR2 (germline): MNHEY, SMNVEV (reference sequence). V gave up 0 bases and J gave up 7 bases; unmatched junction bases: 3. CDR3 nucleotide sequence: TGTGCCAGCAGTTTATCAAACAGGGGAAATTCACCCCTCCACTTT. It codes for CASSLSNRGNSPLHF.

The rearrangement links TRBV28 to TRBJ1-2, with D hard to call. Germline V gene data show CDR1 as MDHEN and CDR2 as SYDVKM. The V end lost 5 bases, the J end lost 6 bases, and 22 bases lay between the germline ends. The CDR3 length is 16 residues. This chain's CDR3 is CASSPILQVVSNGYTF. In nucleotides, the CDR3 is TGTGCCAGCAGTCCTATTCTCCAGGTAGTCAGTAATGGCTACACCTTC.